This T cell receptor (beta chain) was recovered during a study of metastatic and nonmetastatic thyroid tumors. Study-wide context: Thyroid patients, malignant and benign, had repertoires compared across blood and tumor or nodule tissue.

CDR1 and CDR2 (germline): LNHDA, SQIVND (reference sequence). CDR3 length equals 16 residues. Trimming stripped 5 bases from V and 2 bases from J, with 15 bases between. Under the authors' procedure: What underpinned the distant-metastasis classifier for papillary thyroid cancer was the set of CDR3 differences across clinicopathological groups. With MiXCR, TCRdb reprocessed the PCR reads. The V and J calls reflect TCRdb's pipeline rather than the authors' work. The data show 75,000 to 95,000 clones, with about 12% seen just once and around 11% held by the top ten. Regarding the study as a whole: When malignant thyroid tumors were compared with benign nodules, TCR beta diversity was reportedly significantly higher in the malignant tumors. This held in both blood and tumor samples.

No treatment of any kind had been given to any patient before thyroid surgery. A word on this clone: The antigen is undetermined. Without the conserved terminal phenylalanine or tryptophan, this CDR3 likely stems from a read error.

The source of this sequence is a female donor with papillary thyroid cancer or a benign thyroid nodule (not recorded which). Some clones in this sample may be carry-over from other donors' samples. Material for sequencing was blood. The rearrangement links TRBV19 to TRBJ2-2; D might be TRBD1 or TRBD2, each matching 5 bases. CDR3 loop: CASSHPGRANTGELFL. CDR3 coding DNA: TGTGCCAGTAGTCACCCGGGACGCGCAAACACCGGGGAGCTGTTTCTT.